These 25 T cell receptor beta chains came from one sample sequenced in a study of vaccination and CD4 T cells after COVID-19. Sequenced with the Oncomine TCR Beta short-read assay was DNA taken from cultured CD4+ T cells. TCRdb re-called the PCR reads through MiXCR, storing one row per CDR3 protein. The sample shows fewer than 5,500 distinct CDR3 sequences, 45% of them seen only once. Specified treatment: roughly 10-day PBMC culture with coronavirus spike peptide pools or control peptides (ViraFEST assay). The antigens these receptors bind are not known. Sequencing was performed on CD4+ T cells from blood, cultured in vitro. The receptors originated from a human donor who had recovered from COVID-19.

This clonotype was seen a handful of times. This chain connects TRBV5-4 to TRBJ2-5; D uncertain. V lost 0 bases, J lost 0 bases, and 9 bases lay in between. This CDR3 contains 15 residues. CDR1 is SGHNT, CDR2 YYREEE, per germline (reference sequence). The CDR3, as DNA: TGTGCCAGCAGCTTGGGTGGATCGTACCAAGAGACCCAGTACTTC. Protein product: CASSLGGSYQETQYF.

The rearrangement uses TRBV19 and TRBJ1-1, with TRBD1 matching over 10 bases. The germline gives CDR1 LNHDA, CDR2 SQIVND (reference sequence). J lost 0 bases, V lost 4 bases, and 5 bases had no gene match. The CDR3 is 16 residues long. The CDR3 sequence is CASSRTGGLMNTEAFF. Here the CDR3 DNA reads TGTGCCAGTAGTAGGACAGGGGGACTTATGAACACTGAAGCTTTCTTT.

The rearrangement uses TRBV7-3 and TRBJ2-1, with a tentative D call TRBD2 (6 bases). V was pared by 5 bases and J by 3 bases, with 8 bases between. The CDR3 spans 13 residues. Germline V gene data show CDR1 as SGHTA and CDR2 as FQGTGA. The CDR3 loop reads CASSTGSYNEQFF. As DNA, the CDR3 is TGTGCCAGCAGCACCGGGAGCTACAATGAGCAGTTCTTC.

The chain is built from TRBV2 and TRBJ1-2; 8 nucleotides match TRBD1. Germline loops: CDR1 SNHLY, CDR2 FYNNEI. The J segment lost 2 bases and the V segment lost 4 bases, leaving 6 bases of the junction unmatched. CDR3 size: 15 residues. The CDR3, as DNA: TGTGCCAGCAGTGTTGACAGGGGTGGAAACTATGGCTACACCTTC. Its translation is CASSVDRGGNYGYTF.

The CDR3 coding sequence is TGTGCCAGTAGTATAGCGGGATATAGCAATCAGCCCCAGCATTTT. Translation: CASSIAGYSNQPQHF. This chain uses TRBV19 with TRBJ1-5; D gene unclear. Trimming took 1 base from V and 0 from J, leaving 7 bases between them. Per germline, CDR1 LNHDA and CDR2 SQIVND (reference sequence). CDR3 size: 15 residues.

CDR3 sequence reads: CASSYSNPTNEKLFF. CDR3 sequence (DNA): TGTGCCAGCAGTTACTCGAACCCAACTAATGAAAAACTGTTTTTT. The V gene is TRBV6-5, the J gene TRBJ1-4; no definite D call. V gave up 0 bases and J gave up 0 bases, with 5 bases separating them. Germline CDR1 and CDR2: MNHEY and SVGAGI. There are 15 residues in the CDR3.

This clonotype qualifies as medium-sized. This CDR3 reads CAWSADMSGANVLTF. The CDR3 bases are TGTGCCTGGAGTGCGGACATGTCTGGGGCCAACGTCCTGACTTTC. V is TRBV30 and J is TRBJ2-6; D is possibly TRBD1 (5 bases). Germline V lookup: CDR1 GTSNPN, CDR2 SVGIG (reference sequence). The CDR3 loop spans 15 amino acids. V was trimmed by 1 base and J by 1 base, leaving 8 bases between them.

Remarks on this clonotype: One junction end does not reproduce the germline sequence, and a read error may be involved. The chain couples TRBV6-5 to TRBJ2-6; D is unresolved. The CDR3 consists of 13 residues. Germline values: CDR1 MNHEY, CDR2 SVGAGI. The CDR3, as DNA: TGTGCCAGCATTTACACTGGGGCCAACGTCCTGACTTTC. Protein product: CASIYTGANVLTF.

The chain has TRBV2 and TRBJ2-7; TRBD1 matches at 8 bases. The CDR3 consists of 17 residues. Germline V CDR1 and CDR2: SNHLY, FYNNEI. J lost 0 bases, V lost 6 bases, and 13 bases had no gene match. CDR3 loop: CASRRNLGTGGSYEQYF. The CDR3 DNA follows: TGTGCCAGCAGGAGAAACTTAGGCACAGGGGGCTCCTACGAGCAGTACTTC.

The chain carries TRBV12-3 or TRBV12-4 and TRBJ1-5; D uncertain. Deletions cut 0 bases from V and 6 bases from J, with 6 bases between. The length of the CDR3 is 13 residues. CDR3 bases: TGTGCCAGCAGTTTAGCGATTGGTCAGCCCCAGCATTTT. Amino acid sequence: CASSLAIGQPQHF.

The chain couples TRBV30 to TRBJ2-7; the D gene is possibly TRBD2 (6 bases). There are 12 residues in the CDR3. Germline V CDR1 and CDR2: GTSNPN, SVGIG (reference sequence). V was pared by 0 bases and J by 4 bases, with 7 bases between. The chain's CDR3 is CAWSVRGYEQYF. The CDR3 region has the DNA TGTGCCTGGAGTGTACGGGGGTACGAGCAGTACTTC.

The J gene is TRBJ2-7, the V gene TRBV4-2; 11 bases agree with TRBD1. The V gene end was trimmed by 1 base and the J gene end by 7 bases; junction bases not matched to a gene: 9. The CDR3 length is 16 residues. CDR1 is LGHNA, CDR2 YNFKEQ, per germline. CDR3 sequence reads: CASSQARTGGRGEQYF. The CDR3 DNA sequence: TGTGCCAGCAGCCAAGCTAGGACAGGGGGCCGAGGGGAGCAGTACTTC.

This chain joins TRBV7-6 and TRBJ2-1; D is unresolved. CDR1 is SGHVS and CDR2 is FNYEAQ in the germline V gene. The CDR3 is made up of 13 amino acids. V lost 1 base and J 8 bases, leaving 9 bases between the germline ends. The DNA for the CDR3 is TGTGCCAGCAGCTTAGGGCAAAGCGATGAGCAGTTCTTC. Residues: CASSLGQSDEQFF.

This clonotype is termed large. The chain recombines TRBV6-1 with TRBJ2-3; 8 bases fit TRBD2. The CDR3 is 14 amino acids. The ends lost 6 bases at V and 1 base at J; junction bases unmatched: 3. Germline V gives CDR1 MNHNS, CDR2 SASEGT. The CDR3 coding sequence is TGTGCCAGCAGGCGGGGGGCACGCACAGATACGCAGTATTTT. Translated: CASRRGARTDTQYF.

V and J are TRBV7-2 and TRBJ2-3, with D uncertain. This CDR3 is 13 amino acids long. CDR1 and CDR2 (germline): SGHTA, FQGNSA. V was shortened by 5 bases and J by 5 bases, with 11 bases between the two germline ends. The CDR3 coding sequence is TGTGCCAGCAGCCCTAGAGGCGGAGATACGCAGTATTTT. This codes for CASSPRGGDTQYF.

The chain employs TRBV27 and TRBJ2-7, with 9 positions matching TRBD1. Germline assignment: CDR1 MNHEY and CDR2 SMNVEV (reference sequence). The CDR3 runs 15 residues. The V gene end was trimmed by 1 base and the J gene end by 3 bases; junction bases not matched to a gene: 4. The CDR3: CASSLLGQGLYEQYF. As DNA, the CDR3 is TGTGCCAGCAGTTTATTGGGACAGGGACTCTACGAGCAGTACTTC.

The rearrangement links TRBV6-1 to TRBJ2-7; 14 bases are shared with TRBD2. V was clipped by 6 bases and J by 2 bases; unmatched bases: 6. This CDR3 spans 16 amino acids. In germline, CDR1 is MNHNS, CDR2 SASEGT. CDR3 bases: TGTGCCAGCAGAGGACTAGCGGGGGGCCGGGCCTACGAGCAGTACTTC. This gives the protein CASRGLAGGRAYEQYF.

This chain uses TRBV18 with TRBJ1-6; D call uncertain. V shed 5 bases and J shed 5 bases, with 16 bases lying between them. Germline values: CDR1 KGHSH, CDR2 LQKENI. There are 16 residues in the CDR3. The CDR3 loop reads CASSINTGLNNSPLHF. As DNA, the CDR3 is TGTGCCAGCTCAATTAATACGGGTTTAAATAATTCACCCCTCCACTTT.

This clonotype has just a few counts. V is TRBV19 and J is TRBJ1-6; TRBD1 matches 10 bases. CDR1 and CDR2 (germline): LNHDA, SQIVND (reference sequence). With V trimmed by 6 bases and J by 8 bases, 4 bases remained unmatched. The CDR3 totals 14 residues. The CDR3 sequence is CASSTTGGDSPLHF. CDR3 sequence (DNA): TGTGCCAGTAGCACGACAGGGGGCGATTCACCCCTCCACTTT.

The chain uses TRBV7-3 and TRBJ2-5; 16 bases line up with TRBD2. The CDR3 spans 20 residues. Per the germline V gene, CDR1 is SGHTA and CDR2 is FQGTGA. The J segment lost 5 bases and the V segment lost 1 base, leaving 13 bases of the junction unmatched. The CDR3 DNA sequence: TGTGCCAGCAGCTTAAAGGCAGGTGGGACTAGCGGGAGGGTAAGGGAGACCCAGTACTTC. Translation: CASSLKAGGTSGRVRETQYF.

This chain links TRBV6-5 with TRBJ1-6, with 8 bases aligning to TRBD1. The junction had 1 base not matched to a gene; V was cut back by 0 bases and J by 6 bases. CDR1 MNHEY and CDR2 SVGAGI come from the germline V gene. The length of the CDR3 is 15 residues. DNA for the CDR3: TGTGCCAGCAGTTACTCGGACAGGGCTAATTCACCCCTCCACTTT. Amino acids: CASSYSDRANSPLHF.

The V gene is TRBV2, the J gene TRBJ2-7; no definite D call. Per the germline V gene, CDR1 is SNHLY and CDR2 is FYNNEI. V lost 3 bases to trimming and J lost 3 bases, with 9 bases between them. The CDR3 is 13 residues long. This CDR3 reads CASSEYRFYEQYF. The CDR3 DNA sequence: TGTGCCAGCAGTGAGTATAGGTTCTACGAGCAGTACTTC.

This clonotype was detected a few times. The chain combines TRBV20-1 with TRBJ2-1; TRBD2 agrees at 10 bases. The CDR3 spans 14 residues. The J segment lost 6 bases and the V segment lost 5 bases, leaving 7 bases of the junction unmatched. Germline V lookup: CDR1 DFQATT, CDR2 SNEGSKA (reference sequence). DNA of the CDR3: TGCAGTGCTGCCCTAGCGGGGGACCGCAATGAGCAGTTCTTC. It is translated as CSAALAGDRNEQFF.

This clonotype occurred a few times. The chain employs TRBV5-1 and TRBJ2-5; the match to TRBD2 covers 12 bases. The ends lost 2 bases at V and 5 bases at J; junction bases unmatched: 4. The V gene's germline CDR1 is SGHRS and CDR2 YFSETQ. The CDR3 extends over 15 amino acids. CDR3 protein: CASSLLAGGHETQYF. The CDR3 DNA follows: TGCGCCAGCAGCTTACTAGCGGGGGGCCACGAGACCCAGTACTTC.

The chain joins TRBV7-2 to TRBJ2-7, with D maybe TRBD2 (7 bases). The V end was cut by 3 bases, the J end by 2 bases, with 11 bases between. The CDR3 consists of 14 residues. Looked up from germline, CDR1 is SGHTA and CDR2 is FQGNSA. CDR3 residues: CASSLGRGPYEQYF. As DNA, the CDR3 is TGTGCCAGCAGCTTGGGGCGGGGGCCCTACGAGCAGTACTTC.